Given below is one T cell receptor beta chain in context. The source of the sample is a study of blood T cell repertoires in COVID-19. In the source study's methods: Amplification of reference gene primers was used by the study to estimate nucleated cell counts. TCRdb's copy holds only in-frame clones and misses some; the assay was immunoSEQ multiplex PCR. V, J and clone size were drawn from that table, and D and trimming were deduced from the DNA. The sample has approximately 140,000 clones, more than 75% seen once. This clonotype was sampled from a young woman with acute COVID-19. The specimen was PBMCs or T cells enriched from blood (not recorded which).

In nucleotides, the CDR3 is TGTGCCAGCAGTCCCGACACCTACGAGCAGTACTTC. Protein product: CASSPDTYEQYF. The chain combines TRBV28 with TRBJ2-7; no clear D gene. From germline, CDR1 is MDHEN and CDR2 SYDVKM. Trimming pared 5 bases from V and 2 bases from J, leaving 7 bases between. CDR3 length: 12 residues.